These 20 T cell receptor beta chains were sequenced from one sample in a study of human T cells and chemical hapten exposure. MiXCR, run by TCRdb on the RACE reads, gives a single entry per CDR3 protein. Seen here are tens of thousands of distinct CDR3 sequences, roughly 15% observed once, and the top ten hold approximately 4.6%. Regarding time point: pre-sensitization, week 0. Treatment of the sample: therapeutic diphenylcyclopropenone sensitization with weekly scalp DPC. The sample in question was whole blood, obtained in connection with sensitization to the hapten diphenylcyclopropenone (DPC). These receptors originate from a woman aged 50 to 60 with alopecia areata. Some clones in this sample may be carry-over from other donors' samples.

V usage is TRBV29-1 and J usage is TRBJ2-1, with TRBD2 identical over 13 bases. The CDR3 consists of 14 residues. V gave up 4 bases and J gave up 4 bases; unmatched junction bases: 1. Germline CDR1 is SQVTM and CDR2 is ANQGSEA. The CDR3 region is CSVGGLAGYNEQFF. DNA of the CDR3: TGCAGCGTTGGGGGACTAGCGGGGTACAATGAGCAGTTCTTC.

This chain connects TRBV5-5 to TRBJ1-1, with no clear D. Trimming took off 1 base at V and 4 bases at J, with 14 bases between the two ends. In germline, CDR1 is SGHKS, CDR2 YYEKEE (reference sequence). There are 15 residues in the CDR3. CDR3: CASSLFGSPPTEAFF. CDR3 DNA: TGTGCCAGCAGCTTGTTCGGGTCTCCCCCCACTGAAGCTTTCTTT.

The chain recombines TRBV7-9 with TRBJ2-1, with 10 positions matching TRBD1. Germline values: CDR1 SEHNR, CDR2 FQNEAQ (reference sequence). CDR3 length equals 15 residues. V trimming: 6 bases; J trimming: 8 bases; junction bases outside the gene matches: 10. The CDR3 is CASRLTGTGAHEQFF. Here the CDR3 DNA reads TGTGCCAGCAGATTAACCGGGACAGGGGCGCATGAGCAGTTCTTC.

This clonotype was seen a few times. The gene calls are TRBV29-1 and TRBJ2-3; 7 nucleotides agree with TRBD1. The germline CDR1 and CDR2 sequences are SQVTM and ANQGSEA. J was trimmed by 1 base and V by 4 bases; bases with no gene match: 2. The CDR3 is 13 residues long. The CDR3 region is CSVGQGRTDTQYF. Here the CDR3 DNA reads TGCAGCGTTGGACAGGGACGCACAGATACGCAGTATTTT.

This clonotype was observed a few times. The CDR3 sequence: CASSLRREGPRDEQFF. CDR3 nucleotides: TGTGCCAGCAGCTTAAGGCGGGAGGGTCCTCGGGATGAGCAGTTCTTC. The chain recombines TRBV7-6 with TRBJ2-1, with TRBD2 matching 9 bases. The germline CDR1 and CDR2 sequences are SGHVS and FNYEAQ. Trimming removed 2 bases from V and 8 bases from J; junction bases left unmatched: 10. CDR3 length: 16 amino acids.

There are a few counts of this clonotype. The rearrangement links TRBV7-2 to TRBJ2-2; D remains ambiguous. Germline CDR1 and CDR2: SGHTA and FQGNSA. CDR3 length equals 12 residues. V gave up 1 base and J gave up 6 bases, with 3 bases separating them. This CDR3 is CASSLGPGELFF. CDR3 nucleotides: TGTGCCAGCAGCTTAGGCCCCGGGGAGCTGTTTTTT. Together with reference TRBV7-2 and TRBJ2-2, the CDR3 gives the full variable domain: GAGVSQSPSNKVTEKGKDVELRCDPISGHTALYWYRQSLGQGLEFLIYFQGNSAPDKSGLPSDRFSAERTGGSVSTLTIQRTQQEDSAVYLCASSLGPGELFFGEGSRLTVL.

This clonotype was picked up a small number of times. The V and J genes are TRBV29-1 and TRBJ1-1; D unclear. Trimming shortened V by 4 bases and J by 5 bases, and 8 bases separated the two germline ends. The CDR3 runs to 11 residues. Germline loops: CDR1 SQVTM, CDR2 ANQGSEA. As DNA, the CDR3 is TGCAGCGTTGTCTCTGGGACTGAAGCTTTCTTT. This translates into CSVVSGTEAFF.

This clonotype occurred a few times. The V and J genes are TRBV6-2 or TRBV6-3 and TRBJ2-2, with 12 bases that match TRBD2. Germline trimming cut 5 bases from V and 6 bases from J; bases unmatched to any gene: 7. Germline-derived CDR1 and CDR2 are MNHEY and SVGEGT. The CDR3 covers 16 residues. Here the CDR3 DNA reads TGTGCCAGCAGTCGAACGACTAGCGGGAGTCCCGGGGAGCTGTTTTTT. Its protein is CASSRTTSGSPGELFF.

The CDR3 sequence: CASSASQTGDPDTQYF. The CDR3 DNA reads TGTGCCAGCAGCGCAAGTCAGACAGGGGACCCAGATACGCAGTATTTT. The chain has TRBV9 and TRBJ2-3; 8 bases fit TRBD1. From germline, CDR1 is SGDLS and CDR2 YYNGEE. The CDR3 length is 16 residues. V gave up 3 bases and J gave up 4 bases; unmatched junction bases: 10.

The chain joins TRBV20-1 to TRBJ2-7; 8 bases agree with TRBD2. Germline V gene sequence: CDR1 DFQATT, CDR2 SNEGSKA (reference sequence). V was pared by 2 bases and J by 2 bases, with 8 bases of the junction left unmatched. This CDR3 is 15 amino acids long. The CDR3 here is CSARLSVAGTYEQYF. DNA for the CDR3: TGCAGTGCTAGACTGTCGGTAGCGGGGACCTACGAGCAGTACTTC.

This rearrangement joins TRBV29-1 to TRBJ1-5; D is perhaps TRBD1 (5 bases). Trimming stripped 4 bases from V and 2 bases from J, with 6 bases between. The length of the CDR3 is 12 residues. Per germline, CDR1 SQVTM and CDR2 ANQGSEA. The CDR3 loop is CSVGDGNQPQHF. The CDR3, as DNA: TGCAGCGTTGGGGACGGCAATCAGCCCCAGCATTTT.

Many counts were recorded for this clonotype. The V and J genes are TRBV28 and TRBJ1-4; perhaps TRBD1 as D (6 bases). Germline-derived CDR1 and CDR2 are MDHEN and SYDVKM. Trimming pared 8 bases from V and 3 bases from J, leaving 13 bases between. The CDR3 length is 14 residues. CDR3 residues: CASRLTGANEKLFF. The CDR3 DNA reads TGTGCCAGCCGACTGACAGGCGCTAATGAAAAACTGTTTTTT. The entire variable domain, with the rest obtained from reference TRBV28 and TRBJ1-4, is as follows: DVKVTQSSRYLVKRTGEKVFLECVQDMDHENMFWYRQDPGLGLRLIYFSYDVKMKEKGDIPEGYSVSREKKERFSLILESASTNQTSMYLCASRLTGANEKLFFGSGTQLSVL.

In its sample, this clonotype was seen many times. The rearrangement links TRBV7-2 to TRBJ2-7; D tentatively reads TRBD1 or TRBD2 (5 bases each). V was cut by 4 bases and J by 6 bases, with 13 bases left in between. The V gene's germline CDR1 is SGHTA and CDR2 FQGNSA. This CDR3 has 13 residues. Written as DNA, the CDR3 is TGTGCCAGCAGCTGGGGGTCGGCTTCCGAGCAGTACTTC. Translating gives CASSWGSASEQYF.

This clonotype was observed a handful of times. V is TRBV4-1 and J is TRBJ2-1; 8 bases agree with TRBD2. The length of the CDR3 is 17 residues. The ends lost 1 base at V and 0 bases at J; junction bases unmatched: 5. Germline V gives CDR1 MGHRA, CDR2 YSYEKL. CDR3 sequence (DNA): TGCGCCAGCAGCCAAGTCGCGGGAGGAACCTCCTACAATGAGCAGTTCTTC. This gives the protein CASSQVAGGTSYNEQFF.

This clonotype was seen repeatedly, ten times or more. This rearrangement joins TRBV7-9 to TRBJ2-5; D gene ambiguous. There are 16 residues in the CDR3. Germline V gene sequence: CDR1 SEHNR, CDR2 FQNEAQ (reference sequence). Trimming removed 4 bases from V and 0 bases from J, with 15 bases in between. As DNA, the CDR3 is TGTGCCAGCAGCTCCGCTGTAGGCACCGACCAAGAGACCCAGTACTTC. Protein sequence: CASSSAVGTDQETQYF. Full variable domain (remainder filled in from reference TRBV7-9 and TRBJ2-5): DTGVSQNPRHKITKRGQNVTFRCDPISEHNRLYWYRQTLGQGPEFLTYFQNEAQLEKSRLLSDRFSAERPKGSFSTLEIQRTEQGDSAMYLCASSSAVGTDQETQYFGPGTRLLVL.

This clonotype was detected only a few times. The chain links TRBV19 to TRBJ2-6, with D unresolved. Germline loops: CDR1 LNHDA, CDR2 SQIVND (reference sequence). The CDR3 has 17 residues. V dropped 3 bases and J dropped 0 bases, with 12 bases sitting between them. The CDR3 DNA reads as TGTGCCAGTAGTATTGGGATCGTGGGCTCTGGGGCCAACGTCCTGACTTTC. As protein: CASSIGIVGSGANVLTF.

This rearrangement joins TRBV5-1 to TRBJ2-2, with 12 bases that match TRBD2. The CDR3 is made up of 16 amino acids. Per the germline V gene, CDR1 is SGHRS and CDR2 is YFSETQ. Trimming cost V 0 bases and J 4 bases; bases outside gene matches: 1. The CDR3 DNA sequence: TGCGCCAGCAGCTTGGGACTAGCGGGAGCCACCGGGGAGCTGTTTTTT. Its protein is CASSLGLAGATGELFF.

This clonotype was observed at least ten times. The chain has TRBV15 and TRBJ1-2; D gene unclear. Germline V lookup: CDR1 LNHNV, CDR2 YYDKDF (reference sequence). With 5 bases removed from V and 0 bases from J, the gap between germline ends came to 13 bases. CDR3 length: 15 amino acids. CDR3 nucleotide sequence: TGTGCCACCAGCGGAACGGAGGTACCTAACTATGGCTACACCTTC. It encodes CATSGTEVPNYGYTF.

The CDR3 DNA reads TGTGCCAGCAGTACTAGACAACGAGGGGGCGCGGGATACTACGAGCAGTACTTC. Protein product: CASSTRQRGGAGYYEQYF. V is TRBV27 and J is TRBJ2-7; TRBD1 might be the D (7 bases). Germline V gene data show CDR1 as MNHEY and CDR2 as SMNVEV (reference sequence). CDR3 length equals 18 residues. Between the trimmed V and J ends, which lost 5 bases and 3 bases, there was a span of 26 bases.

This clonotype was observed a handful of times. The genes are TRBV5-1 and TRBJ2-7, with 7 bases identical to TRBD2. CDR3 size: 14 residues. V gave up 1 base and J gave up 2 bases; unmatched junction bases: 3. CDR1 is SGHRS, CDR2 YFSETQ, per germline. The CDR3 DNA reads as TGCGCCAGCAGCTTGCAACTAGCGCCCTACGAGCAGTACTTC. Translation: CASSLQLAPYEQYF.